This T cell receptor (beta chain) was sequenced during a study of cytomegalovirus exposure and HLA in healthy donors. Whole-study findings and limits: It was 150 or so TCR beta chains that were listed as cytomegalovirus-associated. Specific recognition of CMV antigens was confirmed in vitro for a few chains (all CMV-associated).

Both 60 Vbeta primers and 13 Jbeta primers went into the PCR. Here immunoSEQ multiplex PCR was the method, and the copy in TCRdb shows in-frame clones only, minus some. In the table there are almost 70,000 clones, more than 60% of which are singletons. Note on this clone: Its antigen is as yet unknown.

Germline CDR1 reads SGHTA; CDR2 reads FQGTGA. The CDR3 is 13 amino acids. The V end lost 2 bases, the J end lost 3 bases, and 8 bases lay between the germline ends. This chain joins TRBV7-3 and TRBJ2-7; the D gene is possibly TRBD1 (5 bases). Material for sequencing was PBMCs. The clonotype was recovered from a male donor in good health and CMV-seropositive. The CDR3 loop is CASSLFDSYEQYF. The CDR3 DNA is TGTGCCAGCAGCTTATTTGACAGCTACGAGCAGTACTTC. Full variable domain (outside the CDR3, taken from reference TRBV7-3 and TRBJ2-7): GAGVSQTPSNKVTEKGKYVELRCDPISGHTALYWYRQSLGQGPEFLIYFQGTGAADDSGLPNDRFFAVRPEGSVSTLKIQRTERGDSAVYLCASSLFDSYEQYFGPGTRLTVT.